Listed below are T cell receptor beta chains from one sample, sequenced in a study of blood T cells in healthy people across ages. Each CDR3 protein is one row after TCRdb ran MiXCR on the 5' RACE reads. The sample consists of about 670,000 distinct CDR3 sequences, around two fifths of them appearing once. The sample consisted of blood. The receptor source for this set is a man of 80 years or more in good health. CDR3s include the opening cysteine and the closing phenylalanine or tryptophan. Fields, in order: clone size, J gene, V gene, D gene, CDR3 protein, CDR3 DNA. The D gene is left open where the match is weak. Size is stated for part of the rows, as once, few or many counts, or as a class when the clone is expanded.

clone size: -
J gene: TRBJ1-5
V gene: TRBV20-1
D gene: -
CDR3 protein: CSARVGANQPQHF
CDR3 DNA: TGCAGTGCTAGAGTAGGGGCAAATCAGCCCCAGCATTTT

clone size: few
J gene: TRBJ1-1
V gene: TRBV21-1
D gene: -
CDR3 protein: CASSNVANTEAFF
CDR3 DNA: TGTGCCAGCAGCAACGTGGCGAACACTGAAGCTTTCTTT

clone size: few
J gene: TRBJ2-4
V gene: TRBV7-9
D gene: TRBD2
CDR3 protein: CASSFGGEGNIQYF
CDR3 DNA: TGTGCCAGCAGCTTCGGCGGGGAGGGAAACATTCAGTACTTC

clone size: few
J gene: TRBJ1-1
V gene: TRBV29-1
D gene: -
CDR3 protein: CSGSQNTEAFF
CDR3 DNA: TGCAGCGGGTCCCAGAACACTGAAGCTTTCTTT

clone size: once
J gene: TRBJ2-2
V gene: TRBV28
D gene: -
CDR3 protein: CASSSAGAHTGELFF
CDR3 DNA: TGTGCCAGCAGTTCCGCAGGGGCCCACACCGGGGAGCTGTTTTTT

clone size: -
J gene: TRBJ2-5
V gene: TRBV2
D gene: -
CDR3 protein: CATSGERRKTQYF
CDR3 DNA: TGTGCCACCTCGGGGGAAAGGAGAAAGACCCAGTACTTC

clone size: few
J gene: TRBJ2-5
V gene: TRBV3-1
D gene: -
CDR3 protein: CASSQRSGGETQYF
CDR3 DNA: TGTGCCAGCAGCCAACGGTCCGGTGGAGAGACCCAGTACTTC

clone size: -
J gene: TRBJ2-2
V gene: TRBV24-1
D gene: -
CDR3 protein: CATSGLELDTGELFF
CDR3 DNA: TGTGCCACCAGTGGACTAGAGCTTGACACCGGGGAGCTGTTTTTT

clone size: -
J gene: TRBJ2-7
V gene: TRBV6-5
D gene: -
CDR3 protein: CANSALDSYEQYF
CDR3 DNA: TGTGCCAACAGTGCGCTGGACTCCTACGAGCAGTACTTC

clone size: -
J gene: TRBJ2-1
V gene: TRBV12-3/TRBV12-4
D gene: -
CDR3 protein: CASTLLGDYNEQFF
CDR3 DNA: TGTGCCAGCACCCTACTTGGGGACTACAATGAGCAGTTCTTC

clone size: -
J gene: TRBJ2-1
V gene: TRBV29-1
D gene: -
CDR3 protein: CSVEGEGREQFF
CDR3 DNA: TGCAGCGTTGAAGGTGAGGGTCGCGAGCAGTTCTTC

clone size: few
J gene: TRBJ2-6
V gene: TRBV20-1
D gene: -
CDR3 protein: CSARGTLSSGANVLTF
CDR3 DNA: TGCAGTGCTAGAGGGACTTTGAGCTCTGGGGCCAACGTCCTGACTTTC

clone size: few
J gene: TRBJ2-5
V gene: TRBV7-2
D gene: -
CDR3 protein: CASSLIPQSQETQYF
CDR3 DNA: TGTGCCAGCAGCTTGATTCCGCAGTCCCAAGAGACCCAGTACTTC

clone size: -
J gene: TRBJ1-2
V gene: TRBV2
D gene: -
CDR3 protein: CASSEIYGYTF
CDR3 DNA: TGTGCCAGCAGTGAGATTTATGGCTACACCTTC

clone size: few
J gene: TRBJ2-7
V gene: TRBV6-1
D gene: TRBD1
CDR3 protein: CASSSGQGSMTYEQYF
CDR3 DNA: TGTGCCAGCAGTTCAGGACAGGGCAGTATGACCTACGAGCAGTACTTC

clone size: -
J gene: TRBJ1-1
V gene: TRBV27
D gene: -
CDR3 protein: CASSSYGPGGRNTEAFF
CDR3 DNA: TGTGCCAGCAGCTCTTATGGGCCAGGCGGGAGGAACACTGAAGCTTTCTTT

clone size: -
J gene: TRBJ1-1
V gene: TRBV7-9
D gene: -
CDR3 protein: CASSLAMTNTEAFF
CDR3 DNA: TGTGCCAGCAGCTTAGCTATGACGAACACTGAAGCTTTCTTT

clone size: few
J gene: TRBJ2-5
V gene: TRBV3-1
D gene: -
CDR3 protein: CASSPPVYQETQYF
CDR3 DNA: TGTGCCAGCAGCCCTCCCGTTTACCAAGAGACCCAGTACTTC

clone size: few
J gene: TRBJ2-1
V gene: TRBV12-3/TRBV12-4
D gene: -
CDR3 protein: CASSLRQAYNEQFF
CDR3 DNA: TGTGCCAGCAGTTTGAGACAGGCTTACAATGAGCAGTTCTTC

clone size: few
J gene: TRBJ1-4
V gene: TRBV29-1
D gene: TRBD1
CDR3 protein: CSVETTGLREKLFF
CDR3 DNA: TGCAGCGTTGAAACGACAGGGCTTAGAGAAAAACTGTTTTTT

clone size: -
J gene: TRBJ2-3
V gene: TRBV7-2
D gene: -
CDR3 protein: CASSKNRVSDTQYF
CDR3 DNA: TGTGCCAGCAGCAAGAACAGGGTTTCAGATACGCAGTATTTT

clone size: few
J gene: TRBJ2-3
V gene: TRBV10-2
D gene: TRBD2
CDR3 protein: CASSESGRGSTDTQYF
CDR3 DNA: TGCGCCAGCAGTGAGTCCGGGCGGGGGAGCACAGATACGCAGTATTTT

clone size: many
J gene: TRBJ2-7
V gene: TRBV29-1
D gene: -
CDR3 protein: CSVEIQDYEQYF
CDR3 DNA: TGCAGCGTTGAGATCCAGGACTACGAGCAGTACTTC

clone size: few
J gene: TRBJ2-4
V gene: TRBV6-1
D gene: -
CDR3 protein: CASSEADKVQYF
CDR3 DNA: TGTGCCAGCAGTGAAGCAGACAAGGTTCAGTACTTC

clone size: few
J gene: TRBJ2-1
V gene: TRBV11-1
D gene: TRBD2
CDR3 protein: CASSLQRTAGTSGGSSYNEQFF
CDR3 DNA: TGTGCCAGCAGCTTACAGAGGACAGCCGGGACTAGCGGGGGCTCCTCCTACAATGAGCAGTTCTTC

clone size: few
J gene: TRBJ1-1
V gene: TRBV20-1
D gene: -
CDR3 protein: CSARTDTEAFF
CDR3 DNA: TGCAGTGCTAGAACGGACACTGAAGCTTTCTTT

clone size: -
J gene: TRBJ2-5
V gene: TRBV5-1
D gene: TRBD1
CDR3 protein: CASSSAPGTGGKETQYF
CDR3 DNA: TGCGCCAGCAGCTCGGCCCCTGGTACAGGGGGGAAAGAGACCCAGTACTTC

clone size: -
J gene: TRBJ2-7
V gene: TRBV3-1
D gene: TRBD2
CDR3 protein: CTSSQDLAGRSYEQYF
CDR3 DNA: TGTACCAGCAGCCAAGATTTAGCGGGACGCTCCTACGAGCAGTACTTC

clone size: many
J gene: TRBJ1-2
V gene: TRBV28
D gene: -
CDR3 protein: CASSLPGERSYGYTF
CDR3 DNA: TGTGCCAGCAGTTTGCCAGGGGAGAGAAGCTATGGCTACACCTTC

clone size: few
J gene: TRBJ2-3
V gene: TRBV28
D gene: TRBD1
CDR3 protein: CASSRGHDRDTQYF
CDR3 DNA: TGTGCCAGCAGCAGGGGGCATGACCGAGATACGCAGTATTTT

clone size: -
J gene: TRBJ2-3
V gene: TRBV12-3/TRBV12-4
D gene: -
CDR3 protein: CASRFGGPGTDTQYF
CDR3 DNA: TGTGCCAGCAGATTCGGGGGCCCCGGGACAGATACGCAGTATTTT

clone size: few
J gene: TRBJ1-4
V gene: TRBV20-1
D gene: -
CDR3 protein: CSARPIGGEKLFF
CDR3 DNA: TGCAGTGCTAGGCCGATCGGGGGGGAAAAACTGTTTTTT

clone size: -
J gene: TRBJ1-5
V gene: TRBV6-5
D gene: -
CDR3 protein: CASSYSMPGNQPQHF
CDR3 DNA: TGTGCCAGCAGTTACTCGATGCCAGGCAATCAGCCCCAGCATTTT

clone size: few
J gene: TRBJ2-5
V gene: TRBV20-1
D gene: -
CDR3 protein: CSASSGDETQYF
CDR3 DNA: TGCAGTGCTAGTTCAGGGGACGAGACCCAGTACTTC

clone size: -
J gene: TRBJ2-3
V gene: TRBV5-4
D gene: -
CDR3 protein: CASSSRSMNPDTQYF
CDR3 DNA: TGTGCCAGCAGCTCCCGGAGTATGAATCCAGATACGCAGTATTTT

clone size: few
J gene: TRBJ1-4
V gene: TRBV29-1
D gene: TRBD1
CDR3 protein: CSAGGAGGGEKLFF
CDR3 DNA: TGCAGCGCTGGAGGAGCAGGGGGAGGTGAAAAACTGTTTTTT